The rows below give T cell receptor beta chains drawn from one sample of a study of blood T cell repertoires in COVID-19. The table came from immunoSEQ multiplex PCR; TCRdb's copy has only in-frame clones and leaves some out. This sample has 130,000 to 150,000 clones, with roughly 84% found just once. The sequencing sample was made of PBMCs or T cells enriched from blood (not recorded which). These receptors were taken from a woman in her forties or fifties who had been exposed to COVID-19. Both conserved end residues are part of each CDR3. D genes are given only for firm matches. Clone size appears in some rows only: once, few, many, or a class for an expanded clone.

TRBJ2-1 | TRBD2 | . | TRBV6-4 | CASSAGLATYNEQFF | TGTGCCAGCAGCGCTGGACTAGCGACTTACAATGAGCAGTTCTTC
TRBJ1-3 | . | . | TRBV5-1 | CASSLGQGYSSGNTIYF | TGCGCCAGCAGCTTGGGTCAGGGATACAGCTCTGGAAACACCATATATTTT
TRBJ2-6 | . | . | TRBV7-9 | CASSRGGANVLTF | TGTGCCAGCAGCCGGGGTGGGGCCAACGTCCTGACTTTC
TRBJ1-2 | TRBD1 | . | TRBV10-2 | CASTRRTGDGYTF | TGCGCCAGCACCCGGAGGACAGGTGATGGCTACACCTTC
TRBJ2-3 | TRBD2 | . | TRBV5-1 | CASNPGLAGVNTQYF | TGCGCCAGCAACCCGGGACTAGCGGGGGTGAATACGCAGTATTTT
TRBJ2-1 | . | . | TRBV9 | CASSAQDSRGNEQFF | TGTGCCAGCAGCGCCCAGGACAGTCGGGGCAATGAGCAGTTCTTC
TRBJ2-4 | TRBD1 | . | TRBV4-3 | CASSRDRGKNIQYF | TGCGCCAGCAGCCGGGACAGGGGGAAAAACATTCAGTACTTC
TRBJ2-7 | TRBD2 | once | TRBV29-1 | CSASSGRTYEQYF | TGCAGCGCTTCTAGCGGGAGGACCTACGAGCAGTACTTC
TRBJ1-1 | . | once | TRBV5-1 | CASSLANRDTEAFF | TGCGCCAGCAGCTTGGCCAACAGGGACACTGAAGCTTTCTTT
TRBJ1-1 | TRBD1 | few | TRBV20-1 | CSASTPSGGWNTEAFF | TGCAGTGCTAGTACCCCATCAGGGGGGTGGAACACTGAAGCTTTCTTT
TRBJ2-1 | TRBD2 | once | TRBV3-1/TRBV3-2 | CASGSGLAGGRDEQFF | TGTGCCAGCGGCTCGGGACTAGCGGGAGGGAGGGATGAGCAGTTCTTC
TRBJ2-3 | . | . | TRBV27 | CASRLRRVSTDTQYF | TGTGCCAGCAGGCTTCGTCGGGTTAGCACAGATACGCAGTATTTT
TRBJ2-1 | TRBD2 | once | TRBV5-1 | CANPTSGAYNEQFF | TGCGCCAACCCTACTAGCGGGGCTTACAATGAGCAGTTCTTC
TRBJ2-3 | . | . | TRBV3-1/TRBV3-2 | CASSKREPSTDTQYF | TGTGCCAGCTCTAAAAGGGAGCCTAGCACAGATACGCAGTATTTT
TRBJ1-5 | TRBD1 | . | TRBV30 | CAWDSDRASNQPQHF | TGTGCCTGGGACTCGGACAGGGCAAGCAATCAGCCCCAGCATTTT
TRBJ1-2 | TRBD1 | . | TRBV9 | CASSAGQGPYGYTF | TGTGCCAGCAGCGCCGGACAGGGTCCCTATGGCTACACCTTC
TRBJ2-5 | . | once | TRBV9 | CASSVGPGSSETQYF | TGTGCCAGCAGCGTAGGTCCAGGTTCGTCGGAGACCCAGTACTTC
TRBJ1-1 | . | . | TRBV6-5 | CASSYAGGETEAFF | TGTGCCAGCAGTTACGCCGGTGGGGAGACTGAAGCTTTCTTT
TRBJ2-1 | TRBD1 | . | TRBV7-9 | CASSLRTGQGGYNEQFF | TGTGCCAGCAGCTTAAGAACCGGACAGGGGGGCTACAATGAGCAGTTCTTC
TRBJ1-2 | TRBD1 | . | TRBV18 | CASSPEGAHYGYTF | TGTGCCAGCTCACCAGAGGGGGCCCACTATGGCTACACCTTC
TRBJ2-1 | TRBD2 | . | TRBV19 | CASSQTSGRANEQFF | TGTGCCAGTAGTCAAACTAGCGGGAGGGCCAATGAGCAGTTCTTC
TRBJ1-3 | . | . | TRBV6-1 | CASSDRQSGNTIYF | TGTGCCAGCAGTGACAGACAGTCTGGAAACACCATATATTTT
TRBJ2-1 | . | . | TRBV7-6 | CASSIGPGSYNEQFF | TGTGCCAGCAGCATAGGACCAGGCTCCTACAATGAGCAGTTCTTC
TRBJ2-7 | . | . | TRBV11-3 | CASSLRDGSSYEQYF | TGTGCCAGCAGCTTACGCGACGGGAGCTCCTACGAGCAGTACTTC
TRBJ1-2 | . | . | TRBV5-6 | CASSLKGYGYTF | TGTGCCAGCAGCTTGAAGGGGTATGGCTACACCTTC
TRBJ1-1 | . | once | TRBV19 | CASSKTGTAEAFF | TGTGCCAGTAGCAAGACAGGCACCGCTGAAGCTTTCTTT